A selection of T cell receptor beta chains follows, all from one sample in a study of T-cell memory formation after mild COVID-19. Each CDR3 protein gets one entry after TCRdb re-called the 5' RACE reads with MiXCR. The profile covers about 250,000 distinct CDR3 sequences, with approximately 15% appearing a single time and more than 2% taken by the ten largest. Sequencing was done on a sample of PBMCs or a T cell subset sorted from them (not recorded which). Receptors originate from an adult woman who had mild COVID-19 (a few samples of this study predate the infection). Cell type and time point are not known. The CDR3 runs from the conserved cysteine through the conserved F or W. D genes are given only for firm matches. Clone size, where shown, is once, few, many, or a class for clones that have expanded.

v_call	clone_size	j_call	d_call	cdr3_aa	cdr3_nt
TRBV6-1	.	TRBJ1-5	.	CASKPGSPYSNQPQHF	TGTGCCAGCAAGCCGGGTTCACCTTATAGCAATCAGCCCCAGCATTTT
TRBV5-1	.	TRBJ1-6	.	CASSLVYRADDNSPLHF	TGCGCCAGCAGCCTGGTATACCGGGCGGACGACAATTCACCCCTCCACTTT
TRBV20-1	.	TRBJ1-5	TRBD1	CSAVRQGLINQPQHF	TGCAGTGCTGTTAGACAGGGGTTGATCAATCAGCCCCAGCATTTT
TRBV6-5	few	TRBJ1-1	.	CASSSLNMNTEAFF	TGTGCCAGCAGTTCCCTGAACATGAACACTGAAGCTTTCTTT
TRBV2	.	TRBJ2-7	.	CASVFDGVISEQYF	TGTGCCAGCGTTTTCGATGGGGTGATTAGCGAGCAGTACTTC
TRBV6-5	many	TRBJ2-1	TRBD2	CASSWTSGGYNEQFF	TGTGCCAGCAGTTGGACTAGCGGGGGATACAATGAGCAGTTCTTC
TRBV9	few	TRBJ2-2	.	CASSVRDWGNTGELFF	TGTGCCAGCAGCGTAAGGGACTGGGGGAACACCGGGGAGCTGTTTTTT
TRBV6-5	.	TRBJ2-7	TRBD1	CASSSQGAEQYF	TGTGCCAGCAGTTCACAGGGGGCCGAGCAGTACTTC
TRBV12-3/TRBV12-4	.	TRBJ2-5	.	CASSYGGEWETQYF	TGTGCCAGCAGTTATGGGGGAGAGTGGGAGACCCAGTACTTC
TRBV27	.	TRBJ2-3	.	CASSSRLSTDTQYF	TGTGCCAGCAGTTCCAGGTTAAGCACAGATACGCAGTATTTT
TRBV19	few	TRBJ2-3	.	CASSSMGDTQYF	TGTGCCAGTAGTTCGATGGGGGATACGCAGTATTTT
TRBV18	.	TRBJ2-7	TRBD1	CASSPLTGTGTYEQYF	TGTGCCAGCTCACCCCTCACCGGGACAGGCACCTACGAGCAGTACTTC
TRBV7-9	.	TRBJ1-6	.	CASSSLLVGSPLHF	TGTGCCAGCAGCTCTCTTCTAGTTGGTTCACCCCTCCACTTT
TRBV9	many	TRBJ2-3	.	CASSVSPNTQYF	TGTGCCAGCAGCGTGTCTCCAAATACGCAGTATTTT
TRBV14	few	TRBJ1-4	.	CASSQDSFRAEKLFF	TGTGCCAGCAGCCAAGATTCATTTCGTGCAGAAAAACTGTTTTTT
TRBV20-1	few	TRBJ2-5	.	CSAGGSKLETQYF	TGCAGTGCTGGGGGCAGTAAGTTGGAGACCCAGTACTTC
TRBV19	.	TRBJ2-3	TRBD2	CASSMGAGGFPDTQYF	TGTGCCAGTAGTATGGGAGCGGGAGGGTTTCCAGATACGCAGTATTTT
TRBV4-2	.	TRBJ1-6	.	CASSQGPENSPLHF	TGTGCCAGCAGCCAGGGTCCCGAGAATTCACCCCTCCACTTT
TRBV7-6	.	TRBJ2-5	TRBD1	CASRLRPGQGGEYQETQYF	TGTGCCAGCAGATTGAGACCGGGACAGGGAGGGGAGTACCAAGAGACCCAGTACTTC
TRBV5-5	.	TRBJ1-1	.	CASNEYRVTSTEAFF	TGTGCCAGCAACGAATACAGGGTAACGAGCACTGAAGCTTTCTTT
TRBV20-1	few	TRBJ2-2	TRBD1	CSADRGFANTGELFF	TGCAGTGCTGACAGGGGGTTCGCGAACACCGGGGAGCTGTTTTTT
TRBV5-4	.	TRBJ2-7	.	CASSPLSTEGEQYF	TGTGCCAGCAGTCCACTGAGTACGGAGGGCGAGCAGTACTTC